This TCR beta chain was obtained from a study of lymphopenia after photon versus proton radiotherapy. A note on this clone: The antigen is not known.

Libraries were prepared by immunoSEQ multiplex PCR; TCRdb keeps only in-frame clonotypes and omits some of them. The data contain about 25,000 clones, roughly 86% of them seen just once; the ten biggest clones take up less than 20%. General study findings and limits: Only patients who died were analyzed for survival; proton advantage is unproven. Photon-treated patients lost naive T cells and TCR diversity; proton-treated stayed stable. After lymphocyte nadir, photon-treated repertoires showed oligoclonal expansion, especially CD8+ Temra.

The material was peripheral blood, obtained from a patient treated with photon-based radiotherapy. This receptor was taken from a man aged 45-65 years with gastric cancer.

This CDR3 is CASGPGESGYSNQPQHF. DNA for the CDR3: TGTGCTAGTGGTCCGGGTGAAAGCGGGTATAGCAATCAGCCCCAGCATTTT. The rearrangement links TRBV12-5 to TRBJ1-5; D is unclear. Germline V CDR1 and CDR2: LGHNT, FRNRAP. The CDR3 consists of 17 residues. V was shortened by 5 bases and J by 0 bases, with 17 bases between the two germline ends.